The next 26 T cell receptor beta chains were all read from a single sample in a study of T cells in Graves' hyperthyroidism and ophthalmopathy. TCR beta CDR3 region amplification was performed from RNA transcripts. With the HTBI primer set, the TCR CDR3 went through a first round of RT-PCR. One entry per CDR3 protein, called by TCRdb with MiXCR from the multiplex PCR reads. The sample yields about 400,000 distinct CDR3 sequences, under 15% seen once. Sample: blood. All receptors derive from a man between 18 and 29 years old with Graves' ophthalmopathy.

This clonotype was detected ten times or more. The chain recombines TRBV3-1 with TRBJ1-2, with unresolved D. V lost 0 bases and J lost 6, with 11 bases in between. CDR1 LGHDT and CDR2 YNNKEL come from the germline V gene (reference sequence). CDR3 length: 14 amino acids. CDR3 in amino acids: CASSQEVPLNGYTF. CDR3 sequence (DNA): TGTGCCAGCAGCCAAGAGGTACCCCTTAATGGCTACACCTTC.

The chain uses TRBV20-1 and TRBJ1-2, with a tentative D call TRBD1 (6 bases). CDR1 and CDR2 from the germline V gene are DFQATT and SNEGSKA (reference sequence). The CDR3 is made up of 13 amino acids. Trimming took off 5 bases at V and 4 bases at J, with 14 bases between the two ends. The CDR3 region is CSALQGWGYGYTF. The CDR3 nucleotides are TGCAGTGCTCTACAGGGCTGGGGCTATGGCTACACCTTC.

This clonotype was seen at least ten times. The rearrangement joins TRBV24-1 to TRBJ1-1; 8 nucleotides align to TRBD1. Per the germline V gene, CDR1 is KGHDR and CDR2 is SFDVKD. Germline trimming cut 12 bases from V and 3 bases from J; bases unmatched to any gene: 5. The CDR3 has 12 residues. The CDR3 is CAVTGGDTEAFF. The CDR3 region has the DNA TGTGCCGTCACAGGGGGGGACACTGAAGCTTTCTTT.

This clonotype came up many times. V usage is TRBV4-1 and J usage is TRBJ2-1; TRBD1 might be the D (5 bases). Trimming took off 3 bases at V and 4 bases at J, with 7 bases between the two ends. CDR3 length equals 13 residues. The germline gives CDR1 MGHRA, CDR2 YSYEKL. DNA for the CDR3: TGCGCCAGCAGCCAGACAGTTTACAATGAGCAGTTCTTC. Encoded protein: CASSQTVYNEQFF.

With regard to this clonotype: The junction departs from the called germline gene at one end, perhaps through a read error. The rearrangement links TRBV24-1 to TRBJ1-1, with a weak D call TRBD1 (5 bases). The CDR3 runs 13 residues. Germline values: CDR1 KGHDR, CDR2 SFDVKD. The CDR3 spells CATSGGVNTEAFF. The CDR3 nucleotides are TGTGCCACCAGTGGAGGGGTGAATACTGAAGCTTTCTTT.

This clonotype was seen ten or more times. This chain joins TRBV12-3 or TRBV12-4 and TRBJ2-3; 11 nucleotides align to TRBD2. This CDR3 has 16 amino acids. V was clipped by 3 bases and J by 2 bases; unmatched bases: 4. For the CDR3, the DNA is TGTGCCAGCAGTTTGATAGCGGGAGGGTACACAGATACGCAGTATTTT. Translation gives CASSLIAGGYTDTQYF.

A few counts support this clonotype. The rearrangement uses TRBV5-5 and TRBJ1-2, with no clear D. The CDR3 consists of 14 residues. CDR1 is SGHKS and CDR2 is YYEKEE in the germline V gene (reference sequence). The V end lost 6 bases, the J end lost 2 bases, and 14 bases lay between the germline ends. In DNA, the CDR3 is TGTGCCAGCAACGAGTGGACGGGGAACTATGGCTACACCTTC. Amino acids: CASNEWTGNYGYTF.

This clonotype appeared many times. This chain joins TRBV7-2 and TRBJ1-1; D may be TRBD1 (6 bases). CDR3 length equals 13 residues. Trimming took off 6 bases at V and 2 bases at J, with 10 bases between the two ends. Germline CDR1 is SGHTA and CDR2 is FQGNSA. CDR3 nucleotides: TGTGCCAGCAGGCGGGACACTAACACTGAAGCTTTCTTT. Translating gives CASRRDTNTEAFF.

This chain connects TRBV7-8 to TRBJ2-5; 7 bases fit TRBD1. The junction had 7 bases not matched to a gene; V was cut back by 5 bases and J by 4 bases. The CDR3 has 14 residues. From germline, CDR1 is SGHVS and CDR2 FQNEAQ. CDR3 in DNA: TGTGCCAGCAGCAGCACAGGGGTCACAGAGACCCAGTACTTC. Its protein is CASSSTGVTETQYF. The variable domain in full, with the rest retrieved from reference TRBV7-8 and TRBJ2-5, is GAGVSQSPRYKVAKRGQDVALRCDPISGHVSLFWYQQALGQGPEFLTYFQNEAQLDKSGLPSDRFFAERPEGSVSTLKIQRTQQEDSAVYLCASSSTGVTETQYFGPGTRLLVL.

This clonotype came up many times. V and J are TRBV6-1 and TRBJ1-1, with D maybe TRBD1 (5 bases). Per the germline V gene, CDR1 is MNHNS and CDR2 is SASEGT. The V gene lost 8 bases and the J gene lost 3 bases, with 19 bases spanning the gap. The CDR3 has 15 residues. CDR3 protein: CASRWDGGADTEAFF. The CDR3 DNA is TGTGCCAGCCGTTGGGACGGAGGAGCGGACACTGAAGCTTTCTTT.

This clonotype appeared a few times. One junction end does not reproduce the germline sequence, and a read error may be involved. The chain links TRBV30 to TRBJ1-1, with TRBD1 identical over 7 bases. Germline CDR1 and CDR2: GTSNPN and SVGIG (reference sequence). The CDR3 has 13 amino acids. CDR3 sequence reads: CAWSDRGLTEACF. CDR3 sequence (DNA): TGTGCCTGGAGTGACAGGGGTTTAACTGAAGCTTGCTTT.

This clonotype was observed at least ten times. V is TRBV2 and J is TRBJ2-1, with D uncertain. This CDR3 region has 11 residues. Trimming took off 4 bases at V and 8 bases at J, with 6 bases between the two ends. CDR1 is SNHLY and CDR2 is FYNNEI in the germline V gene. For the CDR3, the DNA is TGTGCCAGCAGTGTGAGCGATGAGCAGTTCTTC. This translates into CASSVSDEQFF.

Worth noting for this clonotype: A read error may be the cause here, since a much bigger clone is one base away. CDR3 in amino acids: CASSHDRTSGSNEQFF. The CDR3 region has the DNA TGTGCCAGCAGCCACGATAGGACTAGCGGGAGTAATGAGCAGTTCTTC. The chain combines TRBV3-1 with TRBJ2-1, with TRBD2 identical over 13 bases. The germline V gene has CDR1 LGHDT and CDR2 YNNKEL (reference sequence). V gave up 3 bases and J gave up 7 bases; unmatched junction bases: 6. The CDR3 covers 16 residues.

With respect to this clonotype: A much more abundant neighbour one base away suggests this may be a read error. The rearrangement uses TRBV29-1 and TRBJ2-5, with 7 bases identical to TRBD2. There are 12 residues in the CDR3. Trimming removed 6 bases from V and 9 bases from J; junction bases left unmatched: 10. The V gene's germline CDR1 is SQVTM and CDR2 ANQGSEA. CDR3: CSVSLAREAQYF. CDR3 coding DNA: TGCAGCGTGTCACTAGCGAGGGAGGCCCAGTACTTC.

This clonotype was found many times. The chain joins TRBV11-1 to TRBJ2-7; D is unclear. With 1 base removed from V and 4 bases from J, the gap between germline ends came to 11 bases. There are 14 residues in the CDR3. Germline V gene lookup returns CDR1 SGHAT and CDR2 FQDESV (reference sequence). The CDR3 loop reads CASSLVVGTYEQYF. The DNA for the CDR3 is TGTGCCAGCAGCTTAGTGGTCGGTACTTACGAGCAGTACTTC.

V gene TRBV6-2 or TRBV6-3 combines with J gene TRBJ2-7; 9 bases match TRBD2. The CDR3 sequence is 15 residues long. Germline lookup yields CDR1 MNHEY and CDR2 SVGEGT. V gave up 0 bases and J gave up 3 bases; unmatched junction bases: 3. The CDR3 nucleotides are TGTGCCAGCAGTTACTCGAGTAGCGGGGGCTACGAGCAGTACTTC. Translated: CASSYSSSGGYEQYF.

This clonotype was seen ten or more times. The J gene is TRBJ2-3, the V gene TRBV18; no reliable D call. CDR1 and CDR2 (germline): KGHSH, LQKENI. V was clipped by 2 bases and J by 5 bases, with 5 bases between them. This CDR3 has 12 amino acids. This chain's CDR3 is CASSPKGDTQYF. DNA for the CDR3: TGTGCCAGCTCACCAAAGGGAGATACGCAGTATTTT.

The sample holds many counts of this clonotype. The rearrangement joins TRBV12-3 or TRBV12-4 to TRBJ1-1; D may be TRBD1 (6 bases). Trimming pared 4 bases from V and 1 base from J, leaving 19 bases between. This CDR3 spans 17 amino acids. CDR3 amino acids: CASSYYRAQGPNTEAFF. In nucleotides, the CDR3 is TGTGCCAGCAGTTACTACCGGGCCCAGGGGCCGAACACTGAAGCTTTCTTT.

The J gene is TRBJ2-1, the V gene TRBV13; D gene ambiguous. V gave up 3 bases and J gave up 6 bases, with 21 bases separating them. The CDR3 loop spans 17 amino acids. Per the germline V gene, CDR1 is PRHDT and CDR2 is FYEKMQ (reference sequence). CDR3 amino acids: CASSLRGFPALTNEQFF. CDR3 DNA sequence: TGTGCCAGCAGCTTGAGAGGCTTCCCGGCCCTCACCAATGAGCAGTTCTTC. The full variable domain, its missing parts supplied by reference TRBV13 and TRBJ2-1, is AAGVIQSPRHLIKEKRETATLKCYPIPRHDTVYWYQQGPGQDPQFLISFYEKMQSDKGSIPDRFSAQQFSDYHSELNMSSLELGDSALYFCASSLRGFPALTNEQFFGPGTRLTVL.

This clonotype was seen repeatedly, ten times or more. V and J are TRBV5-1 and TRBJ1-2, with D tentatively TRBD1 (6 bases). V lost 2 bases and J lost 7, with 12 bases in between. The CDR3 length is 13 residues. Germline CDR1 SGHRS, CDR2 YFSETQ. The CDR3 spells CASSLQGEGGYTF. DNA for the CDR3: TGCGCCAGCAGCTTACAGGGTGAGGGTGGCTACACCTTC.

This clonotype was seen many times. V and J are TRBV7-2 and TRBJ2-7; D is unresolved. Germline lookup yields CDR1 SGHTA and CDR2 FQGNSA. CDR3 length equals 15 residues. The V end was cut by 5 bases, the J end by 1 base, with 15 bases between. The CDR3 sequence is CASSGRSSLSYEQYF. As DNA, the CDR3 is TGTGCCAGCAGCGGCAGGAGCTCTCTATCCTACGAGCAGTACTTC.

This clonotype was picked up a small number of times. The chain uses TRBV25-1 and TRBJ2-4; unclear D gene. CDR1 is MGHDK and CDR2 is SYGVNS in the germline V gene. The CDR3 spans 13 residues. Trimming left V 6 bases short and J 3 bases short, with 9 bases between. This CDR3 reads CASRAPGKNIQYF. The CDR3 DNA is TGTGCCAGCAGGGCCCCGGGCAAAAACATTCAGTACTTC.

The chain uses TRBV6-1 and TRBJ1-2, with a tentative D call TRBD1 (6 bases). The V and J ends lost 9 bases and 3 bases respectively, with 14 bases between them. Germline values: CDR1 MNHNS, CDR2 SASEGT. The CDR3 extends over 13 amino acids. CDR3 DNA sequence: TGTGCCAGTCGAGTCCCAGGGGACTATGGCTACACCTTC. Protein: CASRVPGDYGYTF.

This clonotype was seen many times. The CDR3 spells CASSQRSGVRVGEETQYF. Here the CDR3 DNA reads TGTGCCAGCAGCCAAAGGAGTGGGGTGCGGGTGGGGGAAGAGACCCAGTACTTC. The chain couples TRBV3-1 to TRBJ2-5; D is perhaps TRBD1 or TRBD2 (5 bases each). Deletions cut 2 bases from V and 3 bases from J, with 22 bases between. The CDR3 length is 18 residues. In germline, CDR1 is LGHDT, CDR2 YNNKEL (reference sequence).

This clonotype was seen at least ten times. The chain recombines TRBV13 with TRBJ2-2, with 8 bases fitting TRBD1. Germline loops: CDR1 PRHDT, CDR2 FYEKMQ (reference sequence). The trim removed 4 bases at V and 7 bases at J, leaving 8 bases unmatched. This CDR3 has 15 residues. CDR3 sequence: CASSSGTGGFGELFF. The CDR3 bases are TGTGCCAGCAGCTCAGGGACAGGAGGGTTCGGGGAGCTGTTTTTT.

This sequence joins TRBV5-8 and TRBJ2-2; a possible D gene is TRBD1 (6 bases). The CDR3 is 16 residues long. Germline lookup yields CDR1 SGHTS and CDR2 YDEGEE. Trimming left V 0 bases short and J 0 bases short, with 9 bases between. Here the CDR3 DNA reads TGTGCCAGCAGCTTGGCGTGGACAGCGAACACCGGGGAGCTGTTTTTT. Its protein product is CASSLAWTANTGELFF.